This record concerns one T cell receptor beta chain sequence. What it binds is not known. The entry originates in a study of CXCR3-negative and CXCR3-positive naive CD8 T cells. Study-wide results and limits: Much lower diversity was found in memory CD8+ cells, while both naive subsets had comparably high diversity. Naive CXCR3-positive cells had TRB CDR3s more hydrophobic than those of CXCR3-negative naive cells.

TRB cDNA libraries were made by UMI-labeled 5' RACE. TCRdb reworked the 5' RACE reads into one entry per CDR3 protein, no DNA. Found here are about 150,000 distinct CDR3 sequences; the top ten clones hold nearly 0.5%. This CDR3 region has 15 residues. Germline CDR1 LNHDA, CDR2 SQIVND (reference sequence). At 300,000 cells each, triplicate sorts were carried out for each CD8+ T cell subset. The specimen was naive CXCR3+ CD8+ T cells from blood. Subset described: CD45RO-CCR7+CD27+CD95- naive CD8+ T cells expressing CXCR3 (TNR3+). The rearrangement links TRBV19 to TRBJ2-5; TCRdb's D call, TRBD2, is unchecked because there is no DNA. The TCR sequence derives from a human donor in good health. Some clones in this sample may be carry-over from other donors' samples. The chain's CDR3 is CASSPRDSNQETQYF. The full variable domain, its missing parts supplied by reference TRBV19 and TRBJ2-5, is DGGITQSPKYLFRKEGQNVTLSCEQNLNHDAMYWYRQDPGQGLRLIYYSQIVNDFQKGDIAEGYSVSREKKESFPLTVTSAQKNPTAFYLCASSPRDSNQETQYFGPGTRLLVL.